This T cell receptor beta chain emerged from a study of cytomegalovirus exposure and HLA in healthy donors. Study results and caveats: Accurate HLA-A and HLA-B prediction from TCR beta sequences was reported for most subjects.

On this clone itself: Its cognate antigen is unknown.

CDR1 and CDR2 from the germline V gene are SGHRS and YFSETQ. The germline V and J ends were trimmed by 1 base and 0 bases, with 13 bases remaining between them. The CDR3 consists of 17 residues. Primers for the PCR totalled 60 Vbeta and 13 Jbeta. This table comes from immunoSEQ multiplex PCR, and its TCRdb copy is limited to in-frame clones, with some not included. Found here are fewer than 180,000 clones, about 60% of them singletons; the top ten hold roughly 6.4%. The receptor's source is a woman in her sixties in good health and CMV-seropositive. The chain combines TRBV5-1 with TRBJ2-2; weak D call: TRBD2 (5 bases). The sample consisted of PBMCs. As DNA, the CDR3 is TGCGCCAGCAGCTTGCCCGCGCTAGCTGCGAACACCGGGGAGCTGTTTTTT. It specifies CASSLPALAANTGELFF.